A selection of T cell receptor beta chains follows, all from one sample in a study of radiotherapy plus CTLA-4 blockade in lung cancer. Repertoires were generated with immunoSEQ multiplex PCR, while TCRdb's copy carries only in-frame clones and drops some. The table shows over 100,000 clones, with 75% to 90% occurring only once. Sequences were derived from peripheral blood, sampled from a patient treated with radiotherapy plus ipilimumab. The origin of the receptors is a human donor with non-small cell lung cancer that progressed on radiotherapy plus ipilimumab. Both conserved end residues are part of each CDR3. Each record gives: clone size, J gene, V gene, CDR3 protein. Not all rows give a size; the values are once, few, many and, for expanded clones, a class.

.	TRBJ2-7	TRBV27	CASGSGRARHEQYF
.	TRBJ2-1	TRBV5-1	CASSLNLNRGDEQFF
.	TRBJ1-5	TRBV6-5	CASSYAVSQPQHF
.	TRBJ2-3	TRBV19	CASSMGAGADTQYF
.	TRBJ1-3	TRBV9	CASSVQDRAKGDTIYF
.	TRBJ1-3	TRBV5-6	CASSLSSSGNTIYF
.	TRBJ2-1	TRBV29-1	CSVGTDGFF
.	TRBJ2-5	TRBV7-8	CASSLRRDRGRETQYF
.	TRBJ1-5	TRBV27	CASSLTGTQPQHF
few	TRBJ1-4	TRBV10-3	CAVSGSNEKLFF
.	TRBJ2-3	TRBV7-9	CASSLFGLADTDTQYF
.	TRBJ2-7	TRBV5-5	CASSFFRGRAYEQYF
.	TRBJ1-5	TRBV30	CAWSVDSNQPQHF
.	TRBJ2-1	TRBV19	CASSVQGLITYNEQFF
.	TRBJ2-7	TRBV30	CALGGRAEQYF
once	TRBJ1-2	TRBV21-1	CASSVDLNYGYTF
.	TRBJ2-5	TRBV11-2	CASRLQGQGAQYF
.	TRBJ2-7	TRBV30	CAWRRQGTYEQYF
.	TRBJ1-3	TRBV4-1	CASSQGTSDRLLGPGNTIYF
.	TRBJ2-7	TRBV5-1	CASSHLGPLTYEQYF
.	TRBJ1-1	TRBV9	CASSVGPGANTEAFF
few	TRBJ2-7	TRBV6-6	CASSYSRPGDEQYF
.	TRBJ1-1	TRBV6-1	CASSTTGLDTEAFF
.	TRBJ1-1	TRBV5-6	CASSFLDRGTEAFF
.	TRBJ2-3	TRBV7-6	CASSHRQGLREEVKTQYF
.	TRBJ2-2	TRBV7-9	CASSWLVRVNTGELFF
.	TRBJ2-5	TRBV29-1	CSASPYLAGGETQYF
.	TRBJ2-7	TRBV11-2	CASSLGQDYEQYF
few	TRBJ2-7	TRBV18	CASSAGSRTYEQYF
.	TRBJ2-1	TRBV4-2	CASSRLAVDEQFF
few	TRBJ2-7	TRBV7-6	CASSLGQMSSYEQYF
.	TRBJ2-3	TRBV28	CASSKAWDTQYF
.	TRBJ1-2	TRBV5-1	CASSPYRGDGYTF
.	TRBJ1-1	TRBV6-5	CASSYGLTNTEAFF
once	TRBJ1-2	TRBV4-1	CASSRPAGGAYGYTF
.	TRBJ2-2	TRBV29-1	CSVASGRAGELFF
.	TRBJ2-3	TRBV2	CASSGASGMGTDTQYF
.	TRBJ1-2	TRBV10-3	CAISDPGTGKSPYTF
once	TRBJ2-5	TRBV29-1	CSVGGGETQYF